Following are 29 T cell receptor beta chains from one sample sequenced in a study of metastatic and nonmetastatic thyroid tumors. Patients underwent thyroid surgery, and none had received any treatment before it. With MiXCR, TCRdb reprocessed the PCR reads. In the table there are roughly 45,000 clones, roughly 3.1% of which are singletons. Material for sequencing was blood. These TCRs come from a female donor with papillary thyroid cancer or a benign thyroid nodule (not recorded which). Some clones in this sample may be carry-over from other donors' samples.

This clone was recorded many times. This chain joins TRBV29-1 and TRBJ1-4, with D unresolved. The germline V gene has CDR1 SQVTM and CDR2 ANQGSEA. This CDR3 region has 12 residues. The V end was cut by 4 bases, the J end by 0 bases, with 3 bases between. Here the CDR3 DNA reads TGCAGCGTTGGAGCAACTAATGAAAAACTGTTTTTT. Amino acid sequence: CSVGATNEKLFF.

In its sample, this clone was seen many times. The rearrangement uses TRBV7-9 and TRBJ1-2; D possibly corresponds to TRBD1 (5 bases). Germline CDR1 is SEHNR and CDR2 is FQNEAQ (reference sequence). The CDR3 totals 14 residues. V was cut by 4 bases and J by 8 bases, with 17 bases left in between. CDR3 protein: CASSWTSPGLGYTF. The CDR3 DNA sequence: TGTGCCAGCAGCTGGACAAGCCCGGGCCTGGGCTACACCTTC. Drawing the rest from reference TRBV7-9 and TRBJ1-2, the complete variable domain is DTGVSQNPRHKITKRGQNVTFRCDPISEHNRLYWYRQTLGQGPEFLTYFQNEAQLEKSRLLSDRFSAERPKGSFSTLEIQRTEQGDSAMYLCASSWTSPGLGYTFGSGTRLTVV.

The table lists this clone with a few counts. Here the CDR3 DNA reads TGTGCCAGCATCCGGACTATCACAGATACGCAGTATTTT. Protein product: CASIRTITDTQYF. This chain connects TRBV28 to TRBJ2-3, with D possibly TRBD2 on 6 matching bases. Trimming stripped 7 bases from V and 2 bases from J, with 10 bases between. The CDR3 has 13 amino acids. Germline CDR1 is MDHEN and CDR2 is SYDVKM.

This clone was recorded only once. The CDR3 here is CESRRANEQFF. Here the CDR3 DNA reads TGTGAGAGCAGACGAGCAAATGAGCAGTTCTTC. V and J are TRBV3-1 and TRBJ2-1; D remains ambiguous. Per germline, CDR1 LGHDT and CDR2 YNNKEL (reference sequence). The CDR3 has 11 residues.

This clone was counted many times. The gene calls are TRBV6-1 and TRBJ2-5, with D perhaps matching TRBD1 (7 bases). The V end lost 3 bases, the J end lost 11 bases, and 19 bases lay between the germline ends. This CDR3 is 14 amino acids long. Germline assignment: CDR1 MNHNS and CDR2 SASEGT. Here the CDR3 reads CASSEVNRGGEQYF. The DNA for the CDR3 is TGTGCCAGCAGTGAGGTTAACAGGGGAGGTGAGCAGTACTTC.

This clone was observed at least ten times. V gene TRBV7-8 combines with J gene TRBJ2-5; no clear D. The V end lost 1 base, the J end lost 1 base, and 13 bases lay between the germline ends. The CDR3 sequence is 16 residues long. Germline-derived CDR1 and CDR2 are SGHVS and FQNEAQ. For the CDR3, the DNA is TGTGCCAGCAGCTTAGTATTTAGGGCAGGCCAAGAGACCCAGTACTTC. Protein sequence: CASSLVFRAGQETQYF.

The gene calls are TRBV15 and TRBJ1-4; no clear D gene. This CDR3 has 13 residues. Germline loops: CDR1 LNHNV, CDR2 YYDKDF (reference sequence). The ends were cut back, 2 bases at V and 8 bases at J, with 9 bases in the middle. The CDR3: CATSRKGREKLFF. CDR3 DNA: TGTGCCACCAGCAGAAAGGGTCGGGAAAAACTGTTTTTT.

In the case of this clone: The conserved phenylalanine or tryptophan normally closing the CDR3 is absent here, so this likely arose from a read error. The chain uses TRBV19 and TRBJ1-6; D gene uncertain. V was cut by 3 bases and J by 15 bases, with 21 bases left in between. The CDR3 covers 15 residues. Per the germline V gene, CDR1 is LNHDA and CDR2 is SQIVND (reference sequence). CDR3 nucleotides: TGTGCCAGTAGTATCGGGGAAAGCGGTAATTCAGTCCTCCACTTG. Translation: CASSIGESGNSVLHL.

V and J are TRBV28 and TRBJ2-7; D tentatively reads TRBD1 or TRBD2 (5 bases each). Germline CDR1 is MDHEN and CDR2 is SYDVKM. The CDR3 sequence is 14 residues long. V was pared by 5 bases and J by 3 bases, with 14 bases between. The CDR3 DNA follows: TGTGCCAGCAGTCCAGGGAGCAGGGACTACGAGCAGTACTTC. This gives the protein CASSPGSRDYEQYF. Together with reference TRBV28 and TRBJ2-7, the CDR3 gives the full variable domain: DVKVTQSSRYLVKRTGEKVFLECVQDMDHENMFWYRQDPGLGLRLIYFSYDVKMKEKGDIPEGYSVSREKKERFSLILESASTNQTSMYLCASSPGSRDYEQYFGPGTRLTVT.

This clone was found many times. This sequence joins TRBV18 and TRBJ2-3; no definite D call. This CDR3 spans 13 amino acids. Germline V CDR1 and CDR2: KGHSH, LQKENI. Trimming took off 1 base at V and 3 bases at J, with 5 bases between the two ends. The CDR3, as DNA: TGTGCCAGCTCACCACGAGAGACAGATACGCAGTATTTT. Translating it yields CASSPRETDTQYF.

Points on this clone: A clone one base away is much larger, so this may be a read error. The gene calls are TRBV27 and TRBJ1-1; no clear D. The germline V gene encodes CDR1 MNHEY and CDR2 SMNVEV (reference sequence). The CDR3 is 14 residues long. CDR3 sequence (DNA): TGTGCCAGCAGTATAGAGCTGGCGAACACTGAAACTTTCTTT. It codes for CASSIELANTETFF.

This clone was detected only a few times. The chain carries TRBV24-1 and TRBJ1-2, with 7 nucleotides matching TRBD1. The V segment lost 3 bases and the J segment 4 bases; nucleotides outside the gene matches: 10. In germline, CDR1 is KGHDR, CDR2 SFDVKD. The CDR3 extends over 16 amino acids. CDR3 nucleotides: TGTGCCACCAGTGATCCCCAGGGGGACGGACCCTATGGCTACACCTTC. This translates into CATSDPQGDGPYGYTF.

In its sample, this clone was seen many times. The V and J genes are TRBV28 and TRBJ1-1; D not resolved. Germline CDR1 is MDHEN and CDR2 is SYDVKM. V lost 8 bases to trimming and J lost 0 bases, with 13 bases between them. The CDR3 sequence is 14 residues long. The CDR3 nucleotides are TGTGCCAGCCAAATATTTCCCATGAACACTGAAGCTTTCTTT. Translated, it gives CASQIFPMNTEAFF.

This rearrangement joins TRBV6-2 or TRBV6-3 to TRBJ2-1, with TRBD2 matching 14 bases. V dropped 7 bases and J dropped 7; count of bases not matched to a gene: 6. Germline V gene sequence: CDR1 MNHEY, CDR2 SVGEGT. The CDR3 has 15 amino acids. CDR3 sequence reads: CASTEGTSGRNEQFF. The CDR3 region has the DNA TGTGCCAGCACCGAAGGGACTAGCGGGAGAAATGAGCAGTTCTTC.

The table lists this clone with a few counts. The chain recombines TRBV11-2 with TRBJ2-2, with D perhaps matching TRBD1 (5 bases). The CDR3 consists of 14 residues. V was trimmed by 3 bases and J by 6 bases, leaving 11 bases between them. The germline V gene encodes CDR1 SGHAT and CDR2 FQNNGV. The CDR3 sequence: CASSFLRAPGELFF. The CDR3 DNA reads as TGTGCCAGCAGCTTCCTCAGGGCTCCCGGGGAGCTGTTTTTT.

This clone was detected ten times or more. This chain joins TRBV29-1 and TRBJ2-3; 7 nucleotides match TRBD2. There are 13 residues in the CDR3. J was trimmed by 3 bases and V by 5 bases; bases with no gene match: 5. CDR1 SQVTM and CDR2 ANQGSEA come from the germline V gene. The CDR3, as DNA: TGCAGCGTTCGGGCTAGCGGTACAGATACGCAGTATTTT. Protein sequence: CSVRASGTDTQYF.

This clone was recorded many times. The J gene is TRBJ2-3, the V gene TRBV11-2; D perhaps matches TRBD2 (6 bases). This CDR3 contains 14 residues. The germline V and J ends were trimmed by 5 bases and 0 bases, with 9 bases remaining between them. CDR1 is SGHAT, CDR2 FQNNGV, per germline. The CDR3 region has the DNA TGTGCCAGCAGCCCGCGGGGTAGCACAGATACGCAGTATTTT. Translated: CASSPRGSTDTQYF.

This chain joins TRBV11-2 and TRBJ2-1; 13 bases agree with TRBD2. The length of the CDR3 is 16 residues. From germline, CDR1 is SGHAT and CDR2 FQNNGV. V lost 1 base to trimming and J lost 8 bases; unmatched junction nucleotides: 5. The CDR3 spells CASSLAGLAGVYEQFF. CDR3 in DNA: TGTGCCAGCAGCTTAGCTGGACTAGCGGGAGTATATGAGCAGTTCTTC.

Judged by abundance, this clone is medium-sized (0.01 to 0.1%). The chain combines TRBV11-3 with TRBJ1-6; D gene ambiguous. The V end lost 1 base, the J end lost 10 bases, and 11 bases lay between the germline ends. The V gene's germline CDR1 is SGHNT and CDR2 YENEEA. The CDR3 runs 14 residues. CDR3 amino acids: CASSLVPIGSPLHF. The CDR3 DNA is TGTGCCAGCAGCTTAGTGCCAATTGGGTCACCCCTCCACTTT.

The sample holds many counts of this clone. This chain connects TRBV6-1 to TRBJ1-5, with D perhaps TRBD1 (6 bases). V shed 6 bases and J shed 4 bases, with 7 bases lying between them. CDR1 and CDR2 (germline): MNHNS, SASEGT. The CDR3 covers 12 residues. DNA for the CDR3: TGTGCCAGCAGCGACAGGAATCAGCCCCAGCATTTT. This sequence encodes CASSDRNQPQHF.

The rearrangement uses TRBV12-3 or TRBV12-4 and TRBJ2-1; 8 bases are a match to TRBD1. The CDR3 is 13 amino acids. After removal of 4 bases from V and 9 bases from J, the junction contained 5 bases not matched to a gene. CDR3: CASSYSGGTEQFF. The CDR3 bases are TGTGCCAGCAGTTACTCAGGGGGCACTGAGCAGTTCTTC.

This clone was seen at least ten times. The V and J genes are TRBV7-2 and TRBJ2-7, with 7 bases fitting TRBD2. The V and J ends lost 1 base and 3 bases, in that order; junction bases with no gene match: 15. Germline V gene sequence: CDR1 SGHTA, CDR2 FQGNSA. CDR3 length: 18 amino acids. CDR3 sequence reads: CASSLGPTRRELYYEQYF. CDR3 coding DNA: TGTGCCAGCAGCTTAGGCCCTACTCGGCGGGAGCTCTACTACGAGCAGTACTTC.

This clone turned up a few times. The gene calls are TRBV6-6 and TRBJ1-2; D is unclear. Germline V lookup: CDR1 MNHNY, CDR2 SVGAGI (reference sequence). Trimming took off 0 bases at V and 8 bases at J, with 16 bases between the two ends. This CDR3 region has 15 residues. The chain's CDR3 is CASSYSISGTQGYTF. DNA of the CDR3: TGTGCCAGCAGTTACTCGATTTCTGGAACCCAGGGCTACACCTTC.

This clone has at least ten counts. The chain combines TRBV10-3 with TRBJ2-2; D is unresolved. The CDR3 sequence is 13 residues long. The V and J ends lost 0 bases and 7 bases respectively, with 6 bases between them. Germline lookup yields CDR1 ENHRY and CDR2 SYGVKD. The CDR3: CAISESVNGELFF. The DNA for the CDR3 is TGTGCCATCAGTGAGTCAGTTAACGGGGAGCTGTTTTTT.

This clone was observed a handful of times. The chain carries TRBV5-1 and TRBJ2-7; D is possibly TRBD1 (5 bases). V dropped 3 bases and J dropped 2 bases, with 12 bases sitting between them. The germline CDR1 and CDR2 sequences are SGHRS and YFSETQ. CDR3 length: 14 amino acids. For the CDR3, the DNA is TGCGCCAGCAGCTCAGGGATCCCCCCCTACGAGCAGTACTTC. It encodes CASSSGIPPYEQYF.

This clone was picked up many times. J is TRBJ2-7 and V is TRBV3-1; D call uncertain. V was trimmed by 1 base and J by 5 bases, leaving 6 bases between them. This CDR3 has 12 amino acids. Looked up from germline, CDR1 is LGHDT and CDR2 is YNNKEL (reference sequence). The CDR3 DNA is TGTGCCAGCAGCCAAGGGTCCCACGAGCAGTACTTC. This sequence encodes CASSQGSHEQYF.

The V gene is TRBV6-1, the J gene TRBJ1-5; no reliable D call. V was clipped by 1 base and J by 1 base, with 8 bases between them. The CDR3 length is 15 residues. Germline V lookup: CDR1 MNHNS, CDR2 SASEGT. The CDR3 nucleotides are TGTGCCAGCAGTGAAGTTGACACCAGCAATCAGCCCCAGCATTTT. As protein: CASSEVDTSNQPQHF.

This clone was detected many times. The chain has TRBV12-3 or TRBV12-4 and TRBJ2-6; 9 bases line up with TRBD1. There are 19 residues in the CDR3. The trim removed 5 bases at V and 3 bases at J, leaving 14 bases unmatched. The CDR3 sequence: CASSHTPRTGVFGANVLTF. CDR3 coding DNA: TGTGCCAGCAGTCACACGCCCCGGACAGGGGTATTTGGGGCCAACGTCCTGACTTTC.

This clone was detected many times. V usage is TRBV24-1 and J usage is TRBJ2-1; D is possibly TRBD2 (7 bases). Germline V gene data show CDR1 as KGHDR and CDR2 as SFDVKD. The ends were cut back, 2 bases at V and 2 bases at J, with 15 bases in the middle. The CDR3 contains 17 residues. The CDR3 region has the DNA TGTGCCACCAGTGATTATGTTAAAGGGGGGGCCTACAATGAGCAGTTCTTC. Residues: CATSDYVKGGAYNEQFF.